These T cell receptor beta chains were read from a single sample in a study of neurological immune-mediated disorders. TCRdb recomputed calls from the 5' RACE reads with MiXCR, one row per CDR3 protein. The table shows under 100,000 distinct CDR3 sequences, with 13% occurring only once. The sequencing input was PBMCs. These receptors were taken from a female donor with HTLV-1-associated myelopathy (HAM/TSP). Both conserved end residues are part of each CDR3. Each record gives: V gene, clone size, J gene, D gene, CDR3 DNA, CDR3 protein. D genes are given only for firm matches. Not all rows give a size; the values are once, few, many and, for expanded clones, a class.

TRBV12-2	-	TRBJ1-1	-	TGTGCAAGTCGCTTAGAGGGAGCTTTCTTT	CASRLEGAFF
TRBV15	many	TRBJ1-5	-	TGTGCCACCAGCAGAGAGGGTAGCAATCAGCCCCAGCATTTT	CATSREGSNQPQHF
TRBV20-1	many	TRBJ2-3	-	TGCAGTGTCAGGAAGGGGGGCACAGATACGCAGTATTTT	CSVRKGGTDTQYF
TRBV20-1	many	TRBJ2-2	TRBD1	TGCAGTGCTCGAGGGGGCGCGAATACCGGGGAGCTGTTTTTT	CSARGGANTGELFF
TRBV5-1	many	TRBJ1-3	-	TGCGCCAGCAGCTTGTTGGGGACACTCTCTGGAAACACCATATATTTT	CASSLLGTLSGNTIYF
TRBV20-1	many	TRBJ2-5	TRBD1	TGCAGTGCTTACCGGGACAGGGGCTCTCAAGAGACCCAGTACTTC	CSAYRDRGSQETQYF
TRBV4-1	-	TRBJ1-1	-	TGCGCCAGCAGGCAGTTGGGCGCCAGGGACACTGAAGCTTTCTTT	CASRQLGARDTEAFF
TRBV5-1	many	TRBJ2-2	-	TGCGCCAGCAGCCCCGGTGGCGGGAACACCGGGGAGCTGTTTTTT	CASSPGGGNTGELFF
TRBV4-1	few	TRBJ1-5	-	TGCGCCAGCAGCCAAGAGGGCAACAATCAGCCCCAGCATTTT	CASSQEGNNQPQHF
TRBV27	few	TRBJ2-2	-	TGTGCCAGCAGTTTGGAGGGCCCCCACACCGGGGAGCTGTTTTTT	CASSLEGPHTGELFF
TRBV6-1	many	TRBJ2-6	-	TGTGCCAGCAGTGATACAGGGACTACTGGGGCCAACGTCCTGACTTTC	CASSDTGTTGANVLTF
TRBV18	few	TRBJ2-7	TRBD1	TGTGCCAGCTCACCTAGCACCGGGACAGGGGGCTACGAGCAGTACTTC	CASSPSTGTGGYEQYF
TRBV11-2	many	TRBJ2-1	-	TGTGCCAGCAGCCCCCGTAACGAGCAGTTCTTC	CASSPRNEQFF
TRBV5-1	-	TRBJ2-2	TRBD1	TGCGCCAGCAGCTTGTTTGGACAGGGGGCCTACACCGGGGAGCTGTTTTTT	CASSLFGQGAYTGELFF
TRBV9	-	TRBJ2-7	-	TGTGCCAGCAGCGTGGCGGACTACCCCTACGAGCAGTACTTC	CASSVADYPYEQYF
TRBV3-1	many	TRBJ1-5	TRBD1	TGTGCCAGCAGCCAAGGTTGGGAAGGGGGCCAGAAGCCCCAGCATTTT	CASSQGWEGGQKPQHF
TRBV7-2	many	TRBJ2-7	TRBD1	TGTGCCAGCAGCCGCACAGGGGTGCAATACGAGCAGTACTTC	CASSRTGVQYEQYF
TRBV7-9	many	TRBJ2-4	-	TGTGCCAGCAGCCAGATGATGGTAGCCAAAAACATTCAGTACTTC	CASSQMMVAKNIQYF
TRBV5-1	many	TRBJ2-7	TRBD1	TGCGCCAGCAGCCTGGGCCTTGGGACAGGGGCCTACGAGCAGTACTTC	CASSLGLGTGAYEQYF
TRBV5-1	many	TRBJ2-1	TRBD1	TGCGCCAGCAGCCGGGGGGACAGGGGAGTCGCCAATGAGCAGTTCTTC	CASSRGDRGVANEQFF
TRBV3-1	many	TRBJ2-3	-	TGTGCCAGCAGCCAAGAGAGTGGCAGGGTAGCGGCCGATACGCAGTATTTT	CASSQESGRVAADTQYF
TRBV9	many	TRBJ2-2	TRBD1	TGTGCCAGCAGCGTAGCTACAGGGGGATACACCGGGGAGCTGTTTTTT	CASSVATGGYTGELFF
TRBV5-6	many	TRBJ1-5	TRBD1	TGTGCCAGCAGCTTGGGCGGGACAGCGAATCAGCCCCAGCATTTT	CASSLGGTANQPQHF
TRBV2	-	TRBJ1-5	-	TGTGCCAGCAGTGTTCGGGGTACAAGCAATCAGCCCCAGCATTTT	CASSVRGTSNQPQHF
TRBV20-1	many	TRBJ2-1	-	TGCGGGTGGGCTAGCGCCAAGAACAATGAGCAGTTCTTC	CGWASAKNNEQFF
TRBV12-3/TRBV12-4	many	TRBJ2-2	-	TGTGCCAGCAGTTTTATCCAGTCCGGGGAGCTGTTTTTT	CASSFIQSGELFF
TRBV6-4	many	TRBJ2-3	TRBD2	TGTGCCAGCAGTGGAGCGGGGGGACTCACAGATACGCAGTATTTT	CASSGAGGLTDTQYF
TRBV11-2	many	TRBJ1-2	-	TGTGCCAGCAGCTTAGCCTGGGCAGGCGCCTATGGCTACACCTTC	CASSLAWAGAYGYTF
TRBV5-1	many	TRBJ1-2	TRBD1	TGCGCCAGCAGCTTGGCCTTACAGGGACAGGGCGGCTACACCTTC	CASSLALQGQGGYTF
TRBV4-2	many	TRBJ2-3	-	TGTGCCAGCAGCCAGGCCCCGACAGGAAGCACAGATACGCAGTATTTT	CASSQAPTGSTDTQYF
TRBV5-1	many	TRBJ2-2	-	TGCGCCAGCAGCCTCTCTTCCGGGAACACCGGGGAGCTGTTTTTT	CASSLSSGNTGELFF
TRBV9	many	TRBJ2-1	-	TGTGCCAGCAGCCCCTCCTTACGGGGTGAGCAGTTCTTC	CASSPSLRGEQFF
TRBV28	many	TRBJ1-2	-	TGTGCCAGCAGACGGAAACGGGGGCCTGGTGGCTACACCTTC	CASRRKRGPGGYTF
TRBV9	many	TRBJ2-1	TRBD1	TGTGCCAGCAGCGTTGACAGGGGTACTTACAATGAGCAGTTCTTC	CASSVDRGTYNEQFF
TRBV6-5	many	TRBJ1-5	-	TGTGCCAGCAGTTACTCGGCACAAAATCAGCCCCAGCATTTT	CASSYSAQNQPQHF
TRBV29-1	many	TRBJ2-7	-	TGCAGCGTTGGACCGACACTGGGGTACGAGCAGTACTTC	CSVGPTLGYEQYF
TRBV7-9	many	TRBJ2-3	-	TGTGCCAGCAGGCCCAGTCAGGGGGGAACAGATACGCAGTATTTT	CASRPSQGGTDTQYF
TRBV5-1	many	TRBJ2-1	-	TGCGCCAGCAGCTTGGATTCTTTTCTCTACAATGAGCAGTTCTTC	CASSLDSFLYNEQFF
TRBV7-2	many	TRBJ2-1	TRBD2	TGTGCCAGCAGCTTACTCCGGGGGGGCAGAGAGCAGTTCTTC	CASSLLRGGREQFF
TRBV5-1	many	TRBJ2-7	-	TGCGCCAGCAGCAGAGTGAACCCGTACGAGCAGTACTTC	CASSRVNPYEQYF
TRBV5-1	many	TRBJ2-1	TRBD2	TGCGCCAGCAGCTTGAGCGGGGGGGCACGCTATGAGCAGTTCTTC	CASSLSGGARYEQFF